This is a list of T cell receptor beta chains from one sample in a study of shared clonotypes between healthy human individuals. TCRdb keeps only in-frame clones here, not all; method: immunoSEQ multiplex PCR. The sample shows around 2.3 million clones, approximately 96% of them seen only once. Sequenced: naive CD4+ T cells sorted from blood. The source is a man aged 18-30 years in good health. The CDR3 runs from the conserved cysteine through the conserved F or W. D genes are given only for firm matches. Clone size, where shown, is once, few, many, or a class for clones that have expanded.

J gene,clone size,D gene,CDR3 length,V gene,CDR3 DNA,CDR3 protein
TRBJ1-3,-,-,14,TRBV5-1,TGCGCCAGCAGCTTGGAGTTTTCTGGAAACACCATATATTTT,CASSLEFSGNTIYF
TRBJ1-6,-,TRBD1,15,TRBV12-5,TGTGCTAGTGGTTTGGTCGACAGGGGTAATTCACCCCTCCACTTT,CASGLVDRGNSPLHF
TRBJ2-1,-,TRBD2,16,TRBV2,TGTGCCAGCAGTGAAGCGCTTGGGGGACTAGCGCCCGAGCAGTTCTTC,CASSEALGGLAPEQFF
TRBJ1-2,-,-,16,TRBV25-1,TGTGCCAGCAGTGACTCCTTAATCCCGACCGCAGGCGGCTACACCTTC,CASSDSLIPTAGGYTF
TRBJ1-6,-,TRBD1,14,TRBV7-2,TGTGCCAGCAGACTGGGACAGCTTAATTCACCCCTCCACTTT,CASRLGQLNSPLHF
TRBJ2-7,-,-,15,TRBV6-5,TGTGCCAGCAGTTACTCGAGGGGGGGGCGCTACGAGCAGTACTTC,CASSYSRGGRYEQYF
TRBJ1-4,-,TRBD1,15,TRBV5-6,TGTGCCAGCAGCGGAACCGGGACAGATAATGAAAAACTGTTTTTT,CASSGTGTDNEKLFF
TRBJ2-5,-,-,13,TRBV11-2,TGTGCCAGCAGCTCCCCTGGGGCCGGGACCCAGTACTTC,CASSSPGAGTQYF
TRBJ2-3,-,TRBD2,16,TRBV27,TGTGCCAGCGGACTAGCGGGTTTGAGAGGCACAGATACGCAGTATTTT,CASGLAGLRGTDTQYF
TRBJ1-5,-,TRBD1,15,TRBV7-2,TGTGCCAGCAGCTTTGGGACAGGGGTCATGCAGCCCCAGCATTTT,CASSFGTGVMQPQHF
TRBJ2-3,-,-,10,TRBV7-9,TGTGCCAGCAGTGTAGATACGCAGTATTTT,CASSVDTQYF
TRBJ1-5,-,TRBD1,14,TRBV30,TGTGCCTGGAGTAGGACAGGGAGCAATCAGCCCCAGCATTTT,CAWSRTGSNQPQHF
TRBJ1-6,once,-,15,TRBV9,TGTGCCAGCAGCGCCACTGGGGGTGCCGAGGCACCCCTCCACTTT,CASSATGGAEAPLHF
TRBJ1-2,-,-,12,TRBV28,TGTGCCAGCAGTTTGCCAGCATATGGCTACACCTTC,CASSLPAYGYTF
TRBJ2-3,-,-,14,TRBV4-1,TGCGCCAGCAGCTTTCGGACGGCTGCAGATACGCAGTATTTT,CASSFRTAADTQYF
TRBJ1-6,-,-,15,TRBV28,TGTGCCAGCAGTTTGGGGACGGTCTATAATTCACCCCTCCACTTT,CASSLGTVYNSPLHF
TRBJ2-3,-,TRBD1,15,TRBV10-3,TGTGCCATCAGTGAGGGGGACAGGGGTACAGATACGCAGTATTTT,CAISEGDRGTDTQYF
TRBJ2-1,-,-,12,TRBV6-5,TGTGCCAGCAGTCAAACAGGGTCGGGGCAGTTCTTC,CASSQTGSGQFF
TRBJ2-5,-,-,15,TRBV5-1,TGCGCCAGCAGCTTGGTCGGAACAGGGCAAGAGACCCAGTACTTC,CASSLVGTGQETQYF
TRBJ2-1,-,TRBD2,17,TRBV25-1,TGTGCCAGCAGTGAAGACAGAAGGCCGGGACTAGTCTATGAGCAGTTCTTC,CASSEDRRPGLVYEQFF
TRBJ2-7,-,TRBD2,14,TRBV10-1,TGCGCCAGCAGGGCCAGCGGGAGCTCCTACGAGCAGTACTTC,CASRASGSSYEQYF
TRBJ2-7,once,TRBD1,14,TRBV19,TGTGCCAGTAGTAGCCGAGGGACAGCCTACGAGCAGTACTTC,CASSSRGTAYEQYF
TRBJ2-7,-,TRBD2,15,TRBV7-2,TGTGCCAGCAGCCCTCAGGGACTAGCGGGAGTCGAGCAGTACTTC,CASSPQGLAGVEQYF
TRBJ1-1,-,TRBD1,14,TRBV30,TGTGCCTGGAGTCGGACAGGGGGAATTACTGAAGCTTTCTTT,CAWSRTGGITEAFF
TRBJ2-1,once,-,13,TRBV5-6,TGTGCCAGCAGCCGACCACTAGTCAATGAGCAGTTCTTC,CASSRPLVNEQFF
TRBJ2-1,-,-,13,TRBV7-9,TGTGCCAGCAGCCTGAGAGGCTACAATGAGCAGTTCTTC,CASSLRGYNEQFF
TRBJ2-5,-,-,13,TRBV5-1,TGCGCCAGCAGCTCACGGGCGGGGGAGACCCAGTACTTC,CASSSRAGETQYF
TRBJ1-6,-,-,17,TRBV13,TGTGCCAGCAGCCTCCTCGGACGAGGCTCCTATAATTCACCCCTCCACTTT,CASSLLGRGSYNSPLHF
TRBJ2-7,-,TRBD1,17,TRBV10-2,TGCGCCAGCAGCCCTGGTTGGGGACAGGGGAGCTCCTACGAGCAGTACTTC,CASSPGWGQGSSYEQYF
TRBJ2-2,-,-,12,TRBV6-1,TGTGCCAGCAGCAGGGGTACCGGGGAGCTGTTTTTT,CASSRGTGELFF
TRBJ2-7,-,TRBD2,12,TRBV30,TGTGCCTGGAGTGCCCGGGGGGACGAGCAGTACTTC,CAWSARGDEQYF
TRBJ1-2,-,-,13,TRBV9,TGTGCCAGCAGCGTTGACAGTAACTATGGCTACACCTTC,CASSVDSNYGYTF
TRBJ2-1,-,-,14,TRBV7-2,TGTGCCAGCAGCCCCTTCGGCCCGAGGGATGAGCAGTTCTTC,CASSPFGPRDEQFF
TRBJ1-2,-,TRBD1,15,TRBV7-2,TGTGCCAGCAGTCCCATGGCGACAGGGGTTTATGGCTACACCTTC,CASSPMATGVYGYTF
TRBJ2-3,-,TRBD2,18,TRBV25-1,TGTGCCAGCAGTGAATCAAAGCGGGGGGGCAGGCTCGCAGATACGCAGTATTTT,CASSESKRGGRLADTQYF
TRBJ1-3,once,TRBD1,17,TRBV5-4,TGTGCCAGCAGCTTGGCCCAGGGGGGGTTCTCTGGAAACACCATATATTTT,CASSLAQGGFSGNTIYF
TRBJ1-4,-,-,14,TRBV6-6,TGTGCCAGCAGCCTAGACACAGTCCGTGAAAAACTGTTTTTT,CASSLDTVREKLFF
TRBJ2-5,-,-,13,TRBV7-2,TGTGCCAGCAGCTTAGGGCCTGACGGGACCCAGTACTTC,CASSLGPDGTQYF
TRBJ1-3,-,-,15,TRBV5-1,TGCGCCAGCAGCCCGGCCCTAGGCCCTGGAAACACCATATATTTT,CASSPALGPGNTIYF
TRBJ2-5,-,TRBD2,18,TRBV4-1,TGCGCCAGCAGCCAAGAACCGGGACTAGCGGGAGGGCCTGAGACCCAGTACTTC,CASSQEPGLAGGPETQYF
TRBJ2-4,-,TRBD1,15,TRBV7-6,TGTGCCAGCAGCTTAGGGACAGGGACCAAAAACATTCAGTACTTC,CASSLGTGTKNIQYF
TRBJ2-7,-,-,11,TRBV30,TGTGCCTGGAGTGTCCAGAACGAGCAGTACTTC,CAWSVQNEQYF
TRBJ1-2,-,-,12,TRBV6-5,TGTGCCAGCAGTAAGGGGCTCAGTGGCTACACCTTC,CASSKGLSGYTF
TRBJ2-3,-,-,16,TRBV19,TGTGCCAGTAGGCCGGGGCCCCCTACTAGCACAGATACGCAGTATTTT,CASRPGPPTSTDTQYF
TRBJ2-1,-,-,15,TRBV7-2,TGTGCCAGCAGCTTTCCGGGAGAGCGTATGAATGAGCAGTTCTTC,CASSFPGERMNEQFF
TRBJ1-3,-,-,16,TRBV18,TGTGCCAGCTCACCAAGCCGGCAGAACACTGGAAACACCATATATTTT,CASSPSRQNTGNTIYF
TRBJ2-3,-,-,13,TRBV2,TGTGCCAGCAGTGTGACTCTATGGGATACGCAGTATTTT,CASSVTLWDTQYF
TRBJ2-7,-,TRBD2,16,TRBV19,TGTGCCAGTAGTATTACTGAGACTAGCCGCTCCTACGAGCAGTACTTC,CASSITETSRSYEQYF
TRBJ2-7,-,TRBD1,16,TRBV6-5,TGTGCCAGCAGTTCCAGAAGACAGGGAACGAGCAACGAGCAGTACTTC,CASSSRRQGTSNEQYF
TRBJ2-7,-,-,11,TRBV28,TGCTCCGGAGGGACAAACTACGAGCAGTACTTC,CSGGTNYEQYF
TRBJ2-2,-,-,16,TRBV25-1,TGTGCCAGCAATGTCGTGGGACTCTCGAACACCGGGGAGCTGTTTTTT,CASNVVGLSNTGELFF
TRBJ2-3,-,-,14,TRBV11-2,TGTGCCAGCAGAATACAGGGTAGCGCAGATACGCAGTATTTT,CASRIQGSADTQYF
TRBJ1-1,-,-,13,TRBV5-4,TGTGCCAGCAGCCCAGGATGGAACACTGAAGCTTTCTTT,CASSPGWNTEAFF
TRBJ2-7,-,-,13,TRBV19,TGTGCCCTTCCCAGAGGTACCTCCTACGAGCAGTACTTC,CALPRGTSYEQYF